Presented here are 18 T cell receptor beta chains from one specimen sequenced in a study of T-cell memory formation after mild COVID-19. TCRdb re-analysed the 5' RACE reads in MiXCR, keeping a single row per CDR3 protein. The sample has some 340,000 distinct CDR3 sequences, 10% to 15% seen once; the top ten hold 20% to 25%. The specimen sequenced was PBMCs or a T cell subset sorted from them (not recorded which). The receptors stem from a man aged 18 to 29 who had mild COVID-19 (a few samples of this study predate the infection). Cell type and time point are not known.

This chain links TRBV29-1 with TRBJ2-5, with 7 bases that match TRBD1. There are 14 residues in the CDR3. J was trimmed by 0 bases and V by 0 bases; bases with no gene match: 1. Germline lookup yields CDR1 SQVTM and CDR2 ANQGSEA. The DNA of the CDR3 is TGCAGCGTTGAAGACAGGGGGTACCAAGAGACCCAGTACTTC. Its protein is CSVEDRGYQETQYF.

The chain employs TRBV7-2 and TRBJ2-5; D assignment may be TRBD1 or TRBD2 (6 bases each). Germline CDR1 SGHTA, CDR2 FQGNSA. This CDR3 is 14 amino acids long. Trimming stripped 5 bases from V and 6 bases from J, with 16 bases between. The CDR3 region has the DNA TGTGCCAGCAGCCCGGGGGAACAGGGAAAGACCCAGTACTTC. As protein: CASSPGEQGKTQYF.

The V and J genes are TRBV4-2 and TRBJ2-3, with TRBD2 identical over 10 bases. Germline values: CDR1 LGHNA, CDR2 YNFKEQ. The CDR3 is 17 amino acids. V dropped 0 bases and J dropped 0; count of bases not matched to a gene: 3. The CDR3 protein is CASSQEGAGGSTDTQYF. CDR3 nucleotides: TGTGCCAGCAGCCAAGAGGGAGCGGGGGGGAGCACAGATACGCAGTATTTT.

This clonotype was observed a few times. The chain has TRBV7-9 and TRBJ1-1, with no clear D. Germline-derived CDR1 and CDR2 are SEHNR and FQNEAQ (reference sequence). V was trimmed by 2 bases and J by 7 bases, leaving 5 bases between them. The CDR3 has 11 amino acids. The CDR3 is CASSLSVEAFF. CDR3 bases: TGTGCCAGCAGCTTATCGGTTGAAGCTTTCTTT.

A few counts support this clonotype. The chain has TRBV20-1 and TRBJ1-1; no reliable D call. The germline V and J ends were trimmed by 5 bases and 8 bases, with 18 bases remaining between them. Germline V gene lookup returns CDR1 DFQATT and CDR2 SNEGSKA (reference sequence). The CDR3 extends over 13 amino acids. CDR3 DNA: TGCAGTGCTGGTGGGTCAGCCAGGAGAGAAGCTTTCTTT. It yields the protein CSAGGSARREAFF.

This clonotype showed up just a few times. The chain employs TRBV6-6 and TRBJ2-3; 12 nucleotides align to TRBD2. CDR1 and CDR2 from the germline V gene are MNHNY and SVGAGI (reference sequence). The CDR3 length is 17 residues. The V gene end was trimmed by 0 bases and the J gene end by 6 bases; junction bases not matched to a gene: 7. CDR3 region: CASSYSKLAGGLDTQYF. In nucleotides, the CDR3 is TGTGCCAGCAGTTACTCGAAGCTAGCGGGGGGGTTGGATACGCAGTATTTT.

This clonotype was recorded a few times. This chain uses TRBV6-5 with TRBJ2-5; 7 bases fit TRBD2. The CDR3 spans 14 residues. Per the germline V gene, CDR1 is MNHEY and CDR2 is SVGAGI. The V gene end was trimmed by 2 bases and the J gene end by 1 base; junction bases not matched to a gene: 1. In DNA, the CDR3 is TGTGCCAGCAGTTACGGGGGGGTCCAAGAGACCCAGTACTTC. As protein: CASSYGGVQETQYF.

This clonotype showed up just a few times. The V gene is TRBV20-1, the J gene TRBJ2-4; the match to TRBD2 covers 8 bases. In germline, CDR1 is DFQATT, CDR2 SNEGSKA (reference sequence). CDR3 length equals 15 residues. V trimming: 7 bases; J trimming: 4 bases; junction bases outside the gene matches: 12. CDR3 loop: CSVFDGGARKNIQYF. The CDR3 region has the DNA TGCAGTGTTTTCGACGGGGGGGCCCGAAAAAACATTCAGTACTTC.

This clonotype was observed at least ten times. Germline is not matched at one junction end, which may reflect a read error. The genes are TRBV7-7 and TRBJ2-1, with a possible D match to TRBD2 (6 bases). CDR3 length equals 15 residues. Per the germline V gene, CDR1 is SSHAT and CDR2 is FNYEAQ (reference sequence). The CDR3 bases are TGTGCTAGCAGCTTAACCGGGGGCTCCTACAATGAGCAGTTCTTC. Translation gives CASSLTGGSYNEQFF.

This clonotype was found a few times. Here the CDR3 DNA reads TGTGCCAGCAGCCCCGAAACGGGAGAGACCCAGTACTTC. Protein: CASSPETGETQYF. The chain joins TRBV7-3 to TRBJ2-5; D uncertain. Deletions cut 5 bases from V and 4 bases from J, with 11 bases between. The V gene's germline CDR1 is SGHTA and CDR2 FQGTGA. CDR3 size: 13 residues.

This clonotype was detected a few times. This CDR3 reads CATSDRSGGAYNEQFF. The DNA of the CDR3 is TGTGCCACCAGTGACCGTAGCGGGGGGGCCTACAATGAGCAGTTCTTC. The chain carries TRBV24-1 and TRBJ2-1, with 11 bases matching TRBD2. This CDR3 comprises 16 residues. J gave up 2 bases and V 4 bases, and 3 bases lay outside the gene matches. Germline V gives CDR1 KGHDR, CDR2 SFDVKD.

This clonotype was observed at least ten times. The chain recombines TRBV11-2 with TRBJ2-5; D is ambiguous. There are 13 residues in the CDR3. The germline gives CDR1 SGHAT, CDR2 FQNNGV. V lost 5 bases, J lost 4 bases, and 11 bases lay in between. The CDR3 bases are TGTGCCAGCAGCCCAAACCAACTAGAGACCCAGTACTTC. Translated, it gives CASSPNQLETQYF.

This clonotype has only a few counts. The CDR3 DNA reads as TGTGCCAGCAGCTTAGGGCCTATGGTTGGGCGTAGTTATTACGAGCAGTACTTC. Protein sequence: CASSLGPMVGRSYYEQYF. This chain uses TRBV7-9 with TRBJ2-7; D not resolved. V was pared by 1 base and J by 4 bases, with 23 bases between. This CDR3 is built from 18 residues. Germline V CDR1 and CDR2: SEHNR, FQNEAQ (reference sequence).

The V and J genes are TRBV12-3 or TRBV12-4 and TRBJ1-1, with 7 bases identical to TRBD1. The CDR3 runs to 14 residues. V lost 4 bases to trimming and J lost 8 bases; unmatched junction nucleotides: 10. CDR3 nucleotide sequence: TGTGCCAGCAGTTCTATATACGGGACAGAGGAAGCTTTCTTT. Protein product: CASSSIYGTEEAFF.

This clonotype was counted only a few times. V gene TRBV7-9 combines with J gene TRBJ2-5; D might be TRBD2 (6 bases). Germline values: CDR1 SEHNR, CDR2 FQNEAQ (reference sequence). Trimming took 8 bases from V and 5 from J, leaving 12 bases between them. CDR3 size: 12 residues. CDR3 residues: CASLGGRETQYF. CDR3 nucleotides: TGTGCCAGCCTCGGGGGTAGGGAGACCCAGTACTTC.

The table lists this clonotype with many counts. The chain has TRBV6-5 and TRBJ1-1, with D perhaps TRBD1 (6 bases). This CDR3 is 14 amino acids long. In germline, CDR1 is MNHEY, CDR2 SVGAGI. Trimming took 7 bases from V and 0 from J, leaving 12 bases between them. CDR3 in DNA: TGTGCCAGCAAGCTCGAGGGGGTGAACACTGAAGCTTTCTTT. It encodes CASKLEGVNTEAFF.

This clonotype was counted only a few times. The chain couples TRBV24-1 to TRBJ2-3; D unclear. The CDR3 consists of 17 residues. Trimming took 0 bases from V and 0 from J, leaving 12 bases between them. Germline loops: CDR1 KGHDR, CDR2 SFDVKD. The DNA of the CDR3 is TGTGCCACCAGTGATTTGGACGTATCCTCTAGCACAGATACGCAGTATTTT. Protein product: CATSDLDVSSSTDTQYF.

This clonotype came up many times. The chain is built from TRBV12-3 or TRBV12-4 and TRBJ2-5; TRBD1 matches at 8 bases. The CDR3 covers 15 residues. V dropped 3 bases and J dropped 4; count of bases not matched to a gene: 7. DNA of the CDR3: TGTGCCAGCAGTTTGGGTCAGGGGGCAATAGAGACCCAGTACTTC. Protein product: CASSLGQGAIETQYF.